The rows below give T cell receptor beta chains drawn from one sample of a study of T-cell memory formation after mild COVID-19. TCRdb independently ran MiXCR on the 5' RACE reads; one entry per CDR3 protein. The table has around 300,000 distinct CDR3 sequences, approximately 19% seen once. Source material: PBMCs or a T cell subset sorted from them (not recorded which). Receptors originate from a man aged 18 to 35 who had mild COVID-19 (a few samples of this study predate the infection). Cell type and time point are not known. Both conserved end residues are part of each CDR3. The order of the fields is V gene, J gene, CDR3 protein.

>TRBV18|TRBJ1-5
CASSRIGPNQPQHF
>TRBV5-1|TRBJ2-5
CASSSGWQETQYF
>TRBV19|TRBJ2-3
CASRGTLFARMNTQYF
>TRBV5-1|TRBJ1-1
CASSTARGYTEAFF
>TRBV12-5|TRBJ2-3
CASGLMGEPTDTQYF
>TRBV7-2|TRBJ2-2
CASSLFRGREGGELFF
>TRBV7-2|TRBJ1-1
CASSLTKTTEAFF
>TRBV5-4|TRBJ1-2
CASSLGQNLYGYTF
>TRBV6-4|TRBJ1-1
CASRSQGGTEAFF
>TRBV20-1|TRBJ2-5
CSARPWTSDKLETQYF
>TRBV4-3|TRBJ1-2
CASSQDISEGGYTF
>TRBV15|TRBJ2-5
CATSTGTGGLETQYF
>TRBV6-5|TRBJ2-1
CASSYGGSGNEQFF
>TRBV7-9|TRBJ1-2
CASSMTGGPNGYTF
>TRBV20-1|TRBJ1-3
CSAIKTESGNTIYF
>TRBV6-6|TRBJ2-3
CASSYRDRPFSTDTQYF
>TRBV12-3/TRBV12-4|TRBJ1-5
CASSPTQGAKQPQHF
>TRBV7-9|TRBJ1-6
CASSPSTGDPNSPLHF
>TRBV6-6|TRBJ1-1
CASSHGKTEAFF
>TRBV2|TRBJ1-1
CASSVAVQMNTEAFF
>TRBV21-1|TRBJ1-5
CASRPGNPKYSNQPQHF
>TRBV7-6|TRBJ2-5
CASSLGSEGLKETQYF
>TRBV12-3/TRBV12-4|TRBJ2-5
CASSSTSGGQETQYF
>TRBV6-5|TRBJ1-1
CASSTAGVTFF
>TRBV24-1|TRBJ2-3
CATNDGASGAQYF
>TRBV4-1|TRBJ2-5
CASSQETGGAKTQYF
>TRBV4-3|TRBJ2-4
CASSQGGGTKNIQYF
>TRBV30|TRBJ2-7
CAWGDLYEQYF
>TRBV5-1|TRBJ2-3
CASSLAGVGTDTQYF
>TRBV7-8|TRBJ2-1
CASSLRDRGPSEQFF
>TRBV5-4|TRBJ2-6
CASSFLVGSGANVLTF
>TRBV15|TRBJ1-5
CAPGKGVLQPQHF
>TRBV9|TRBJ2-5
CASSPPGQQETQYF
>TRBV6-1|TRBJ1-1
CASSWDTPNTEAFF
>TRBV5-1|TRBJ2-3
CASSPGLAPDTQYF
>TRBV5-1|TRBJ2-3
CASSLAGQGAGRADTQYF
>TRBV6-6|TRBJ1-5
CASRAISNQPQHF
>TRBV24-1|TRBJ1-1
CATAPGTVPEGTEAFF
>TRBV9|TRBJ2-1
CASSAGGGYNEQFF
>TRBV6-5|TRBJ2-7
CASTLRSEQYF
>TRBV5-5|TRBJ2-4
CASSRSSRPGEWRYIQYF
>TRBV2|TRBJ2-1
CASSESNEQFF
>TRBV21-1|TRBJ1-6
CASSNLLWDQGAPLHF
>TRBV27|TRBJ2-1
CASSGVNEQFF
>TRBV4-1|TRBJ1-2
CASSATGGAYGYTF
>TRBV24-1|TRBJ2-3
CATGTGTPDTQYF
>TRBV14|TRBJ2-1
CASSPSLGLAAFSSYNEQFF
>TRBV5-5|TRBJ1-2
CASSIGTGGVYGYTF
>TRBV12-3/TRBV12-4|TRBJ2-5
CASRITGTGGIKTQYF
>TRBV7-2|TRBJ2-3
CASSFKGYTDTQYF
>TRBV4-1|TRBJ2-2
CASRLAIKRTGELFF
>TRBV11-2|TRBJ2-1
CASSSTAGTGVPGQFF